One and the same sample provided the 17 T cell receptor beta chains below, sequenced in a study of T-cell reconstitution after alpha-beta-depleted transplantation in children. As it was prepared, the TCRbeta library received unique molecular identifiers. Each CDR3 protein is one row after TCRdb ran MiXCR on the PCR reads. The repertoire has 600,000 to 700,000 distinct CDR3 sequences, around 14% of them found once; the top ten carry 0.79%. Here the sequenced sample was PBMCs, taken before TCRalphabeta/CD19-depleted stem cell transplant. All receptors derive from a girl aged 2 to 9 with congenital amegakaryocytic thrombocytopenia, due to receive a stem cell transplant.

The chain recombines TRBV29-1 with TRBJ2-4; 9 nucleotides match TRBD2. Germline-derived CDR1 and CDR2 are SQVTM and ANQGSEA. Trimming at V came to 0 bases and at J to 11 bases, leaving 8 bases not matched to a gene. The CDR3 extends over 14 amino acids. CDR3 coding DNA: TGCAGCGTTGAAGAGACTGGGCTAGCGGGATTTCAGTACTTC. Encoded protein: CSVEETGLAGFQYF.

The chain joins TRBV7-6 to TRBJ2-1; 7 bases match TRBD2. The CDR3 sequence is 13 residues long. The germline gives CDR1 SGHVS, CDR2 FNYEAQ. After removal of 10 bases from V and 6 bases from J, the junction contained 9 bases not matched to a gene. The CDR3 reads CATSAGASNEQFF. The CDR3, as DNA: TGTGCCACCTCGGCGGGAGCCTCCAATGAGCAGTTCTTC.

This clonotype occurred a few times. At one end, the junction sequence differs from germline, possibly due to a read error. The V gene is TRBV6-6, the J gene TRBJ2-5; D may be TRBD1 (6 bases). The CDR3 is 10 amino acids. In germline, CDR1 is MNHNY, CDR2 SVGAGI (reference sequence). The chain's CDR3 is CASSRTALSF. In DNA form, the CDR3 reads TGTGCCAGCAGCAGGACAGCCTTATCTTTC.

This clonotype was picked up many times. The chain has TRBV21-1 and TRBJ2-7; no check of the table's D call, TRBD1, against the DNA was made. TRBV21-1 is tagged as a pseudogene. There are 16 residues in the CDR3. Here the CDR3 DNA reads TGTGCCAGCAGCAAAGGGGGGACAGGGCCCACCTACGAGCAGTACTTC. It yields the protein CASSKGGTGPTYEQYF.

This clonotype came up a few times. The chain combines TRBV7-9 with TRBJ2-2; 12 bases align to TRBD2. V lost 4 bases and J lost 8; bases outside the gene matches: 5. Germline lookup yields CDR1 SEHNR and CDR2 FQNEAQ (reference sequence). There are 15 residues in the CDR3. CDR3 amino acids: CASSSTSGRAGELFF. CDR3 sequence (DNA): TGTGCCAGCAGCTCGACTAGCGGGAGAGCGGGGGAGCTGTTTTTT.

The sample holds many counts of this clonotype. V and J are TRBV29-1 and TRBJ1-5; D gene ambiguous. CDR3 length: 15 residues. Trimming left V 5 bases short and J 0 bases short, with 14 bases between. CDR1 SQVTM and CDR2 ANQGSEA come from the germline V gene. This CDR3 reads CSVSREAYSNQPQHF. The CDR3, as DNA: TGCAGCGTTTCGAGGGAGGCTTATAGCAATCAGCCCCAGCATTTT.

This clonotype was counted at least ten times. The chain joins TRBV3-1 to TRBJ2-7; no definite D call. The CDR3 runs to 15 residues. Trimming took off 0 bases at V and 2 bases at J, with 11 bases between the two ends. Germline CDR1 reads LGHDT; CDR2 reads YNNKEL (reference sequence). The CDR3 loop is CASSQEPGRPYEQYF. The CDR3 bases are TGTGCCAGCAGCCAAGAGCCGGGTAGACCCTACGAGCAGTACTTC.

The chain recombines TRBV5-1 with TRBJ2-6; no firm D call. The V gene lost 0 bases and the J gene lost 1 base, with 11 bases spanning the gap. The length of the CDR3 is 17 residues. CDR1 SGHRS and CDR2 YFSETQ come from the germline V gene. The CDR3 nucleotides read TGCGCCAGCAGCTTGGGGCTAACGAGGTCTGGGGCCAACGTCCTGACTTTC. Translation gives CASSLGLTRSGANVLTF.

The chain has TRBV20-1 and TRBJ2-3; D possibly corresponds to TRBD1 (5 bases). The V end lost 5 bases, the J end lost 2 bases, and 14 bases lay between the germline ends. CDR1 and CDR2 from the germline V gene are DFQATT and SNEGSKA (reference sequence). This CDR3 contains 14 residues. CDR3 nucleotide sequence: TGCAGTGCTGGGCAGGGTGGGGTCACAGATACGCAGTATTTT. Translated: CSAGQGGVTDTQYF.

This clonotype was picked up many times. The chain is built from TRBV29-1 and TRBJ2-7; possibly TRBD2 for D (6 bases). From germline, CDR1 is SQVTM and CDR2 ANQGSEA. Trimming took 6 bases from V and 6 from J, leaving 12 bases between them. The CDR3 has 11 amino acids. The CDR3 region has the DNA TGCAGCGTGACGCTGGGGGGCGAGCAGTACTTC. Translating gives CSVTLGGEQYF.

This clonotype occurred a few times. The rearrangement uses TRBV12-3 or TRBV12-4 and TRBJ2-6, with D unclear. CDR3 size: 15 residues. V was shortened by 6 bases and J by 0 bases, with 9 bases between the two germline ends. The CDR3 loop is CASSVVGSGANVLTF. The DNA for the CDR3 is TGTGCCAGCAGCGTTGTGGGCTCTGGGGCCAACGTCCTGACTTTC.

In its sample, this clonotype was seen many times. The V and J genes are TRBV5-6 and TRBJ2-7, with D hard to call. This CDR3 is 13 amino acids long. V was trimmed by 4 bases and J by 4 bases, leaving 12 bases between them. Germline V CDR1 and CDR2: SGHDT, YYEEEE. CDR3 sequence (DNA): TGTGCCAGCAGCCCGGTTCGATCTTACGAGCAGTACTTC. Its protein product is CASSPVRSYEQYF.

V and J are TRBV7-7 and TRBJ2-7; 9 bases map to TRBD2. V shed 5 bases, J shed 3 bases, and the junction held 5 bases outside the gene matches. Germline V CDR1 and CDR2: SSHAT, FNYEAQ (reference sequence). CDR3 length: 14 residues. Here the CDR3 DNA reads TGTGCCAGCAGCGACTTAGCGGGAGTCTACGAGCAGTACTTC. This gives the protein CASSDLAGVYEQYF.

The sample holds many counts of this clonotype. The chain has TRBV12-3 or TRBV12-4 and TRBJ2-3; 12 bases fit TRBD2. The CDR3 is 15 amino acids. V gave up 5 bases and J gave up 9 bases; unmatched junction bases: 9. CDR3 in DNA: TGTGCCAGCAGTCCTCTAGCGGGAGGGCATTACACGCAGTATTTT. Amino acid sequence: CASSPLAGGHYTQYF.

This clonotype appeared a few times. The chain uses TRBV12-3 or TRBV12-4 and TRBJ1-6, with TRBD1 identical over 8 bases. The V gene end was trimmed by 5 bases and the J gene end by 9 bases; junction bases not matched to a gene: 3. The CDR3 runs to 13 residues. The CDR3 nucleotides read TGTGCCAGCAGTCCCGACAGGGGTTCACCCCTCCACTTT. Protein sequence: CASSPDRGSPLHF.

The V call is TRBV30, the J call TRBJ2-7; 11 positions match TRBD1. The CDR3 consists of 15 residues. Germline V CDR1 and CDR2: GTSNPN, SVGIG (reference sequence). The V segment lost 4 bases and the J segment 3 bases; nucleotides outside the gene matches: 8. The CDR3 sequence: CAWTFPGQGDYEQYF. The CDR3, as DNA: TGTGCCTGGACCTTCCCGGGACAGGGGGACTACGAGCAGTACTTC.

There are a few counts of this clonotype. The chain has TRBV20-1 and TRBJ2-3, with 13 bases that match TRBD2. The CDR3 totals 15 residues. V gave up 5 bases and J gave up 8 bases; unmatched junction bases: 10. Germline CDR1 reads DFQATT; CDR2 reads SNEGSKA (reference sequence). In nucleotides, the CDR3 is TGCAGTGCTGGGACTAGCGGGACCCCCCGTGGTACGCAGTATTTT. Translating gives CSAGTSGTPRGTQYF.